This passage covers 11 T cell receptor beta chains from one sample sequenced in a study of control samples from healthy donors and cancer patients. The table came from immunoSEQ multiplex PCR; TCRdb's copy has only in-frame clones and leaves some out. Found here are roughly 400,000 clones, 75% to 95% of them singletons; the top ten hold just under 6.5%. The sequencing sample was made of PBMCs. The receptors were sampled from a man in his forties with head and neck cancer.

CDR3 coding DNA: TGTGCCAGCAGCTTAGAGGTCAGCTCCTACGAGCAGTACTTC. Encoded protein: CASSLEVSSYEQYF. The V call is TRBV7-2, the J call TRBJ2-7; D remains ambiguous. Trimming cost V 1 base and J 0 bases, with 7 bases left between them. The CDR3 extends over 14 amino acids. In germline, CDR1 is SGHTA, CDR2 FQGNSA.

CDR3 protein: CASRDKATGGVVKNIQYF. CDR3 coding DNA: TGTGCCAGCAGAGACAAAGCCACAGGGGGCGTTGTCAAAAACATTCAGTACTTC. V gene TRBV11-2 combines with J gene TRBJ2-4; 9 positions agree with TRBD1. CDR1 and CDR2 from the germline V gene are SGHAT and FQNNGV. V trimming: 6 bases; J trimming: 3 bases; junction bases outside the gene matches: 15. CDR3 length: 18 amino acids. The full variable domain, in which reference TRBV11-2 and TRBJ2-4 provide the parts outside the CDR3, is EAGVAQSPRYKIIEKRQSVAFWCNPISGHATLYWYQQILGQGPKLLIQFQNNGVVDDSQLPKDRFSAERLKGVDSTLKIQPAKLEDSAVYLCASRDKATGGVVKNIQYFGAGTRLSVL.

This clone was seen a single time. This chain uses TRBV5-5 with TRBJ1-6; D is undetermined. Trimming removed 0 bases from V and 11 bases from J, with 18 bases in between. From germline, CDR1 is SGHKS and CDR2 YYEKEE (reference sequence). CDR3 length equals 16 residues. The CDR3 DNA is TGTGCCAGCAGCTTGGGCCAGGACCCCCTTACGACACCCCTCCACTTT. It translates to CASSLGQDPLTTPLHF. Together with reference TRBV5-5 and TRBJ1-6, the CDR3 gives the full variable domain: DAGVTQSPTHLIKTRGQQVTLRCSPISGHKSVSWYQQVLGQGPQFIFQYYEKEERGRGNFPDRFSARQFPNYSSELNVNALLLGDSALYLCASSLGQDPLTTPLHFGNGTRLTVT.

The chain combines TRBV7-8 with TRBJ1-1; TRBD1 aligns across 8 bases. The CDR3 is 14 amino acids. Germline CDR1 SGHVS, CDR2 FQNEAQ. Trimming took 2 bases from V and 4 from J; bases not matched to a gene: 3. The CDR3 DNA sequence: TGTGCCAGCAGCTTATCAACAGGGGGCACTGAAGCTTTCTTT. Translated, it gives CASSLSTGGTEAFF. Full variable domain (rest looked up from reference TRBV7-8 and TRBJ1-1): GAGVSQSPRYKVAKRGQDVALRCDPISGHVSLFWYQQALGQGPEFLTYFQNEAQLDKSGLPSDRFFAERPEGSVSTLKIQRTQQEDSAVYLCASSLSTGGTEAFFGQGTRLTVV.

The CDR3: CASSPGPDSYEQYF. The CDR3 region has the DNA TGTGCCAGCAGCCCGGGGCCCGACTCCTACGAGCAGTACTTC. This rearrangement joins TRBV7-8 to TRBJ2-7; D might be TRBD1 or TRBD2, each matching 5 bases. V gave up 5 bases and J gave up 0 bases, with 11 bases separating them. Per germline, CDR1 SGHVS and CDR2 FQNEAQ. CDR3 length: 14 amino acids.

The genes are TRBV28 and TRBJ1-6; D is undetermined. Germline lookup yields CDR1 MDHEN and CDR2 SYDVKM. This CDR3 is built from 15 residues. Trimming removed 2 bases at V and 1 base at J, with 6 bases between. CDR3 amino acids: CASSLEGSYNSPLHF. In DNA form, the CDR3 reads TGTGCCAGCAGTTTAGAGGGTTCCTATAATTCACCCCTCCACTTT.

The chain employs TRBV2 and TRBJ1-1; D remains unclear. Germline V gene data show CDR1 as SNHLY and CDR2 as FYNNEI. V was clipped by 7 bases and J by 0 bases, with 15 bases between them. This CDR3 region has 15 residues. In nucleotides, the CDR3 is TGTGCCAGCAACCGGGGATTGACCTTGAACACTGAAGCTTTCTTT. Encoded protein: CASNRGLTLNTEAFF.

This clone has just one count. The rearrangement joins TRBV19 to TRBJ2-1; D ambiguous. The length of the CDR3 is 13 residues. V lost 7 bases, J lost 6 bases, and 13 bases lay in between. Germline V gene lookup returns CDR1 LNHDA and CDR2 SQIVND (reference sequence). The CDR3 spells CASTGKGFNEQFF. CDR3 nucleotides: TGTGCCAGTACGGGTAAAGGATTCAATGAGCAGTTCTTC.

A remark on this clone: Other DNA sequences in this sample translate to the same CDR3. The V gene is TRBV4-1, the J gene TRBJ2-1, with TRBD2 matching over 12 bases. The germline CDR1 and CDR2 sequences are MGHRA and YSYEKL. The V and J ends lost 1 base and 6 bases, in that order; junction bases with no gene match: 7. The CDR3 covers 17 residues. This chain's CDR3 is CASSQGPSGGALNEQFF. CDR3 in DNA: TGCGCCAGCAGCCAAGGACCTAGCGGGGGGGCTCTCAATGAGCAGTTCTTC.

The chain joins TRBV28 to TRBJ2-5, with 8 bases identical to TRBD1. The CDR3 consists of 16 residues. The trim removed 5 bases at V and 5 bases at J, leaving 13 bases unmatched. Per the germline V gene, CDR1 is MDHEN and CDR2 is SYDVKM. CDR3 bases: TGTGCCAGCAGTCCCCTTCCCGACAGGGGTCAGGAGACCCAGTACTTC. Translation: CASSPLPDRGQETQYF.

The rearrangement uses TRBV11-2 and TRBJ2-1, with 7 bases lining up with TRBD1. Trimming at V came to 5 bases and at J to 13 bases, leaving 14 bases not matched to a gene. Per germline, CDR1 SGHAT and CDR2 FQNNGV. The CDR3 contains 14 residues. CDR3 nucleotides: TGTGCCAGCAGCCCCGCGGGCGCAGGGGGTTCCCAGTTCTTC. This translates into CASSPAGAGGSQFF.